A selection of T cell receptor beta chains follows, all from one sample in a study of T cell repertoires in ileal Crohn's disease. This table comes from immunoSEQ multiplex PCR, and its TCRdb copy is limited to in-frame clones, with some not included. Of over 8,500 clones detected, around 77% appear once; the ten largest clones hold approximately 7.7%. Material: ileal tissue. The receptors originated from an adult with Crohn's disease. Each CDR3 is given with its conserved first and last residue. Fields, in order: D gene, V gene, clone size, J gene, CDR3 DNA, CDR3 protein. A D gene is named only where the DNA matches it firmly. Not every row has a clone size; where given, it reads once, few, many or a size class.

TRBD1,TRBV5-1,NA,TRBJ2-3,TGCGCCAGCAGGCCCGACAGGGGCAACACAGATACGCAGTATTTT,CASRPDRGNTDTQYF
NA,TRBV4-2,NA,TRBJ1-5,TGTGCCAGCAGCCAAGATCCCCAGACAGCTTATCAGCCCCAGCATTTT,CASSQDPQTAYQPQHF
TRBD2,TRBV6-1,NA,TRBJ2-2,TGTGCCAGCAGGGCCATAGCGGGTAACACCGGGGAGCTGTTTTTT,CASRAIAGNTGELFF
TRBD1,TRBV4-3,NA,TRBJ2-3,TGCGCCAGCAGCCAAGCTGGACAGGAACATTATTCCACAGATACGCAGTATTTT,CASSQAGQEHYSTDTQYF
NA,TRBV2,once,TRBJ1-2,TGTGCCAGCAATTACGGGGGCTACACCTTC,CASNYGGYTF
NA,TRBV2,few,TRBJ1-4,TGTGCCAGCAGTGAAATGTGGGCCCGCTCGGCCCTGTTTTTT,CASSEMWARSALFF
NA,TRBV15,NA,TRBJ2-1,TGTGCCACCAGCAGCGGTTCACAGGGCACTGAGCAGTTCTTC,CATSSGSQGTEQFF
NA,TRBV4-2,NA,TRBJ1-3,TGTGCCAGCAGCCAAGAGGGGGGAGGGGTCTCTGGAAACACCATATATTTT,CASSQEGGGVSGNTIYF
NA,TRBV30,few,TRBJ1-1,TGTGCCTGGAGAACAGGGCCGAACACTGAAGCTTTCTTT,CAWRTGPNTEAFF
NA,TRBV30,NA,TRBJ1-1,TGTGCCTGGAGTGTCACTGAGAACACTGAAGCTTTCTTT,CAWSVTENTEAFF
TRBD2,TRBV6-4,NA,TRBJ2-3,TGTGCCAGCAGCCCCTTAGCGGGAGGTAGCACAGATACGCAGTATTTT,CASSPLAGGSTDTQYF
TRBD2,TRBV13,once,TRBJ2-1,TGTGCCAGCACTCAATTAGCGGGAGTTGATAATGAGCAGTTCTTC,CASTQLAGVDNEQFF
NA,TRBV4-2,few,TRBJ1-2,TGTGCCAGCAGCCAAGCCGGGGGACGCTCGGGGAAGATGCATGGCTACACCTTC,CASSQAGGRSGKMHGYTF